These 16 T cell receptor beta chains share one sample of origin, sequenced in a study of T cell responses to AZD1222 COVID-19 vaccine. Measured with immunoSEQ multiplex PCR; TCRdb has only the in-frame clones, and not every one. The table shows some 200,000 clones, with 91% occurring only once. The sequences come from peripheral blood, collected 28 days after the second AZD1222 dose. These receptors were collected from an adult who received the AZD1222 COVID-19 vaccine.

The chain carries TRBV5-4 and TRBJ1-1, with D maybe TRBD1 (5 bases). V lost 2 bases and J lost 0, with 17 bases in between. The germline gives CDR1 SGHNT, CDR2 YYREEE (reference sequence). The CDR3 runs to 17 residues. The CDR3 loop is CASSLMVRQGLNTEAFF. The CDR3, as DNA: TGTGCCAGCAGCTTAATGGTCAGGCAGGGCTTGAACACTGAAGCTTTCTTT.

V usage is TRBV4-2 and J usage is TRBJ2-7; perhaps TRBD2 as D (7 bases). The CDR3 sequence is 16 residues long. Trimming shortened V by 5 bases and J by 2 bases, and 19 bases separated the two germline ends. Germline V lookup: CDR1 LGHNA, CDR2 YNFKEQ. The CDR3 coding sequence is TGTGCCAGCAGCGTCCCTGGGGGCGGGAGACCCTACGAGCAGTACTTC. Translation: CASSVPGGGRPYEQYF.

The chain recombines TRBV9 with TRBJ2-6, with D unclear. Germline CDR1 and CDR2: SGDLS and YYNGEE. Trimming removed 3 bases from V and 3 bases from J, with 7 bases in between. CDR3 length equals 14 residues. The CDR3 sequence is CASSARFGANVLTF. CDR3 in DNA: TGTGCCAGCAGCGCGAGATTTGGGGCCAACGTCCTGACTTTC.

The chain links TRBV30 to TRBJ1-5; unclear D gene. Germline loops: CDR1 GTSNPN, CDR2 SVGIG (reference sequence). V was clipped by 0 bases and J by 0 bases, with 15 bases between them. CDR3 length equals 17 residues. The CDR3, as DNA: TGTGCCTGGAGTGTAATGAAAGGGTCATATAGCAATCAGCCCCAGCATTTT. Its translation: CAWSVMKGSYSNQPQHF.

The chain combines TRBV4-1 with TRBJ2-2; D is unclear. V lost 3 bases, J lost 7 bases, and 12 bases lay in between. There are 14 residues in the CDR3. Germline V gene lookup returns CDR1 MGHRA and CDR2 YSYEKL. CDR3 nucleotide sequence: TGCGCCAGCAGCCACCCGGGTAGCTACGGGGAGCTGTTTTTT. It encodes CASSHPGSYGELFF.

The chain employs TRBV9 and TRBJ1-6; 8 bases fit TRBD1. The CDR3 spans 18 residues. The germline gives CDR1 SGDLS, CDR2 YYNGEE. Losses at the gene ends were 3 bases for V and 4 bases for J; bases not matched to a gene: 12. The CDR3 is CASSAPGGASHYNSPLHF. CDR3 bases: TGTGCCAGCAGCGCCCCAGGGGGCGCTTCCCATTATAATTCACCCCTCCACTTT.

The chain links TRBV11-2 to TRBJ1-3; 7 nucleotides align to TRBD1. V was pared by 2 bases and J by 0 bases, with 13 bases of the junction left unmatched. This CDR3 contains 19 residues. CDR1 and CDR2 from the germline V gene are SGHAT and FQNNGV. This CDR3 reads CASSLILLGGGFSGNTIYF. The DNA for the CDR3 is TGTGCCAGCAGCTTAATCCTGCTTGGAGGGGGCTTCTCTGGAAACACCATATATTTT.

The chain combines TRBV9 with TRBJ2-5; TRBD2 agrees at 8 bases. The CDR3 runs 13 residues. In germline, CDR1 is SGDLS, CDR2 YYNGEE. V lost 3 bases and J lost 2; bases outside the gene matches: 0. The chain's CDR3 is CASSAGGQETQYF. Written as DNA, the CDR3 is TGTGCCAGCAGCGCGGGAGGGCAAGAGACCCAGTACTTC.

The rearrangement links TRBV2 to TRBJ1-6, with D perhaps TRBD1 (5 bases). Per germline, CDR1 SNHLY and CDR2 FYNNEI. The CDR3 runs to 13 residues. Trimming pared 10 bases from V and 15 bases from J, leaving 22 bases between. CDR3 in DNA: TGTGCCACCAGGAGGGGTCAGGCATTCCTCCTCCACTTT. It yields the protein CATRRGQAFLLHF.

The CDR3 spells CASSLGQGVGEAFF. The CDR3 coding sequence is TGTGCCAGCTCACTGGGACAGGGCGTCGGTGAAGCTTTCTTT. This chain uses TRBV18 with TRBJ1-1; 9 bases agree with TRBD1. Unmatched junction bases numbered 7, after V lost 4 bases and J lost 7 bases. There are 14 residues in the CDR3. The germline V gene has CDR1 KGHSH and CDR2 LQKENI.

This rearrangement joins TRBV9 to TRBJ1-6, with D unclear. The germline CDR1 and CDR2 sequences are SGDLS and YYNGEE. Trimming cost V 0 bases and J 0 bases, with 10 bases left between them. CDR3 length: 17 residues. CDR3 sequence: CASSVGPELSYNSPLHF. The DNA for the CDR3 is TGTGCCAGCAGCGTAGGACCGGAACTCTCCTATAATTCACCCCTCCACTTT.

This chain joins TRBV28 and TRBJ1-2; 7 bases fit TRBD1. With V trimmed by 4 bases and J by 2 bases, 1 base remained unmatched. The CDR3 covers 13 residues. CDR1 is MDHEN, CDR2 SYDVKM, per germline. CDR3 amino acids: CASSSTGNYGYTF. DNA of the CDR3: TGTGCCAGCAGTTCGACAGGGAACTATGGCTACACCTTC.

CDR3 in DNA: TGTGCCCCCAAACGCCGGAATGAGCAGTTCTTC. Translating gives CAPKRRNEQFF. The V gene is TRBV21-1, the J gene TRBJ2-1; the D call TRBD2 from the table was never checked on the DNA. TRBV21-1 is a known pseudogene. CDR3 length equals 11 residues.

V is TRBV6-5 and J is TRBJ2-2; TRBD1 might be the D (6 bases). In germline, CDR1 is MNHEY, CDR2 SVGAGI. V was cut by 1 base and J by 6 bases, with 12 bases left in between. CDR3 length: 15 amino acids. The CDR3 nucleotides read TGTGCCAGCAGTTACTTACAGGGTTTTCCCGGGGAGCTGTTTTTT. It codes for CASSYLQGFPGELFF.

V and J are TRBV6-1 and TRBJ1-4; 9 bases agree with TRBD1. V dropped 7 bases and J dropped 6; count of bases not matched to a gene: 6. Germline lookup yields CDR1 MNHNS and CDR2 SASEGT. This CDR3 spans 14 amino acids. CDR3 nucleotide sequence: TGTGCCAGCACCTCGGACAGGGGAGATGAAAAACTGTTTTTT. It is translated as CASTSDRGDEKLFF.

This CDR3 is CASSLALENLNTEAFF. The CDR3 DNA follows: TGTGCCAGCAGCTTAGCGCTGGAGAACCTGAACACTGAAGCTTTCTTT. This chain joins TRBV7-9 and TRBJ1-1; D gene unclear. V lost 0 bases and J 0 bases, leaving 11 bases between the germline ends. The CDR3 covers 16 residues. In germline, CDR1 is SEHNR, CDR2 FQNEAQ (reference sequence). The variable domain in full, with the rest retrieved from reference TRBV7-9 and TRBJ1-1, is DTGVSQNPRHKITKRGQNVTFRCDPISEHNRLYWYRQTLGQGPEFLTYFQNEAQLEKSRLLSDRFSAERPKGSFSTLEIQRTEQGDSAMYLCASSLALENLNTEAFFGQGTRLTVV.